Listed below are T cell receptor beta chains from one sample, sequenced in a study of blood T cell repertoires in COVID-19. Here immunoSEQ multiplex PCR was the method, and the copy in TCRdb shows in-frame clones only, minus some. The sample lists fewer than 200,000 clones, around 83% occurring once. The sequenced material came from peripheral blood. Source of these receptors: a woman between 50 and 59 years old with COVID-19, enrolled during active disease. Each CDR3 is given with its conserved first and last residue. The order of the fields is V gene, clone size, D gene, J gene, CDR3 DNA, CDR3 protein. D genes are given only for firm matches. A row's size may be missing; if present it is once, few, many or a size class.

V gene: TRBV10-3
clone size: .
D gene: TRBD2
J gene: TRBJ2-5
CDR3 DNA: TGTGCCACTGCAGCGGGGGGGCTTGATCCACAAGAGACCCAGTACTTC
CDR3 protein: CATAAGGLDPQETQYF

V gene: TRBV11-3
clone size: .
D gene: TRBD2
J gene: TRBJ2-3
CDR3 DNA: TGTGCCAGCAGCCCAGGACTAGCGATTGGCACAGATACGCAGTATTTT
CDR3 protein: CASSPGLAIGTDTQYF

V gene: TRBV19
clone size: .
D gene: .
J gene: TRBJ2-4
CDR3 DNA: TGTGCCAGTAGTATTGGCGGGCTAGGACAGCGCGCAGCCAAAAACATTCAGTACTTC
CDR3 protein: CASSIGGLGQRAAKNIQYF

V gene: TRBV6-2/TRBV6-3
clone size: .
D gene: .
J gene: TRBJ2-6
CDR3 DNA: TGTGCCAGCAGTTATGAGTTTACTGGGGCCAACGTCCTGACTTTC
CDR3 protein: CASSYEFTGANVLTF

V gene: TRBV6-5
clone size: .
D gene: .
J gene: TRBJ2-7
CDR3 DNA: TGTGCCAGCACCCCGTTTACAGAATCCTCCTACGAGCAGTACTTC
CDR3 protein: CASTPFTESSYEQYF

V gene: TRBV6-5
clone size: .
D gene: .
J gene: TRBJ1-1
CDR3 DNA: TGTGCCAGCACCGTTATACAGAACACTGAAGCTTTCTTT
CDR3 protein: CASTVIQNTEAFF

V gene: TRBV30
clone size: .
D gene: TRBD1
J gene: TRBJ1-4
CDR3 DNA: TGTGCCTGGAGTAGGTCAGGGGGTGAAAAACTGTTTTTT
CDR3 protein: CAWSRSGGEKLFF

V gene: TRBV5-5
clone size: .
D gene: .
J gene: TRBJ2-3
CDR3 DNA: TGTGCCAGCAGCCCCGGAGGAGATACGCAGTATTTT
CDR3 protein: CASSPGGDTQYF

V gene: TRBV3-1/TRBV3-2
clone size: .
D gene: .
J gene: TRBJ2-1
CDR3 DNA: TGTGCCAGCAGCCTAAACCCGGCGGGGCCCAATGAGCAGTTCTTC
CDR3 protein: CASSLNPAGPNEQFF

V gene: TRBV7-2
clone size: .
D gene: TRBD2
J gene: TRBJ2-2
CDR3 DNA: TGTGCCAGCAGCTTCCTTAGCGGGGGGGCCACCGGGGAGCTGTTTTTT
CDR3 protein: CASSFLSGGATGELFF

V gene: TRBV29-1
clone size: .
D gene: TRBD2
J gene: TRBJ2-1
CDR3 DNA: TGCAGCGTTCTGCCAGCGGGGGGCTACAATGAGCAGTTCTTC
CDR3 protein: CSVLPAGGYNEQFF

V gene: TRBV5-1
clone size: .
D gene: TRBD2
J gene: TRBJ2-2
CDR3 DNA: TGCGCCAGCAGCCAACTAGCGGGGGACACCGGGGAGCTGTTTTTT
CDR3 protein: CASSQLAGDTGELFF

V gene: TRBV10-3
clone size: .
D gene: .
J gene: TRBJ2-3
CDR3 DNA: TGTGCCATCAGTCTACCAGGAACAGATACGCAGTATTTT
CDR3 protein: CAISLPGTDTQYF

V gene: TRBV20-1
clone size: .
D gene: TRBD2
J gene: TRBJ2-1
CDR3 DNA: TGCAGTGCTAGTGGTCCGGGACTAGCGAGCTCCTACAATGAGCAGTTCTTC
CDR3 protein: CSASGPGLASSYNEQFF

V gene: TRBV27
clone size: .
D gene: .
J gene: TRBJ1-6
CDR3 DNA: TGTGCCAGCAGTTCGTATAATTCACCCCTCCACTTT
CDR3 protein: CASSSYNSPLHF

V gene: TRBV19
clone size: .
D gene: .
J gene: TRBJ1-2
CDR3 DNA: TGTGCCAGTAGCAAGACAGGCTATGGCTACACCTTC
CDR3 protein: CASSKTGYGYTF

V gene: TRBV7-2
clone size: few
D gene: .
J gene: TRBJ2-5
CDR3 DNA: TGTGCCAGCAGCTTAGTTCTCAGGGATGGTCGAGAGACCCAGTACTTC
CDR3 protein: CASSLVLRDGRETQYF

V gene: TRBV28
clone size: .
D gene: .
J gene: TRBJ1-4
CDR3 DNA: TGTGCCAGCAGGCCATTCAGGGGCAGGCCAACTAATGAAAAACTGTTTTTT
CDR3 protein: CASRPFRGRPTNEKLFF

V gene: TRBV29-1
clone size: .
D gene: TRBD1
J gene: TRBJ2-7
CDR3 DNA: TGCAGCGTTGAAGAGACAGGGATTCCCTACGAGCAGTACTTC
CDR3 protein: CSVEETGIPYEQYF

V gene: TRBV6-7
clone size: .
D gene: TRBD1
J gene: TRBJ1-2
CDR3 DNA: TGTGCCAGCAGTTCACAGGGGTACGATGGCTACACCTTC
CDR3 protein: CASSSQGYDGYTF

V gene: TRBV5-1
clone size: .
D gene: .
J gene: TRBJ1-2
CDR3 DNA: TGCGCCAGCAGCTTGAACCCCGGGATGGGCTACACCTTC
CDR3 protein: CASSLNPGMGYTF

V gene: TRBV7-9
clone size: .
D gene: TRBD1
J gene: TRBJ2-7
CDR3 DNA: TGTGCCAGCAGCCCACCCCCGACAGGGGGCGATGGTTACGAGCAGTACTTC
CDR3 protein: CASSPPPTGGDGYEQYF

V gene: TRBV6-2/TRBV6-3
clone size: .
D gene: .
J gene: TRBJ2-5
CDR3 DNA: TGTGCCAGCAGCCGCCTGCGGCAGGGGGGTGGCTCGTACCAAGAGACCCAGTACTTC
CDR3 protein: CASSRLRQGGGSYQETQYF

V gene: TRBV30
clone size: few
D gene: TRBD1
J gene: TRBJ1-1
CDR3 DNA: TGTGCCTGGAGTGGTAAACAGGGGGATACTGAAGCTTTCTTT
CDR3 protein: CAWSGKQGDTEAFF

V gene: TRBV6-2/TRBV6-3
clone size: .
D gene: TRBD2
J gene: TRBJ2-7
CDR3 DNA: TGTGCCAGCAGCCAGCACCCTAGCGGCTCCTACGAGCAGTACTTC
CDR3 protein: CASSQHPSGSYEQYF

V gene: TRBV4-3
clone size: .
D gene: TRBD2
J gene: TRBJ2-3
CDR3 DNA: TGCGCCAGCAGCCCGAGGATCCTAGCGGGGGGCGGGGATACGCAGTATTTT
CDR3 protein: CASSPRILAGGGDTQYF

V gene: TRBV29-1
clone size: .
D gene: .
J gene: TRBJ2-1
CDR3 DNA: TGCAGCGTTGGACTCCTGTTGATGGATGAGCAGTTCTTC
CDR3 protein: CSVGLLLMDEQFF

V gene: TRBV19
clone size: .
D gene: .
J gene: TRBJ1-5
CDR3 DNA: TGTGCCAGTAGTGACCGACAGATTAGCAATCAGCCCCAGCATTTT
CDR3 protein: CASSDRQISNQPQHF

V gene: TRBV12-3/TRBV12-4
clone size: .
D gene: .
J gene: TRBJ1-1
CDR3 DNA: TGTGCCAGCAGCCTTGCGGGGCAGACTTTCTTT
CDR3 protein: CASSLAGQTFF

V gene: TRBV4-1
clone size: .
D gene: .
J gene: TRBJ1-2
CDR3 DNA: TGCGCCAGCCGACACGGCCCCTACTATGGCTACACCTTC
CDR3 protein: CASRHGPYYGYTF

V gene: TRBV7-9
clone size: few
D gene: .
J gene: TRBJ2-7
CDR3 DNA: TGTGCCAGCAGCTTAGGACAGGTTATGAACGAGCAGTACTTC
CDR3 protein: CASSLGQVMNEQYF

V gene: TRBV10-1
clone size: .
D gene: TRBD2
J gene: TRBJ2-2
CDR3 DNA: TGCGCCAGCAGTGATGGTAGCGGGGGACCGACCGGGGAGCTGTTTTTT
CDR3 protein: CASSDGSGGPTGELFF

V gene: TRBV19
clone size: once
D gene: TRBD1
J gene: TRBJ2-2
CDR3 DNA: TGTGCCAGTAGTTCCCAGACAGGGGGGGCCGGGGAGCTGTTTTTT
CDR3 protein: CASSSQTGGAGELFF

V gene: TRBV27
clone size: .
D gene: .
J gene: TRBJ1-2
CDR3 DNA: TGTGCCAGCAGTTTCGCCAGGGGCTATGGCTACACCTTC
CDR3 protein: CASSFARGYGYTF

V gene: TRBV30
clone size: once
D gene: .
J gene: TRBJ1-2
CDR3 DNA: TGTGCCTGGAGGTCCGGGGGGGGGTCGTATGGCTACACCTTC
CDR3 protein: CAWRSGGGSYGYTF

V gene: TRBV6-6
clone size: .
D gene: TRBD2
J gene: TRBJ2-1
CDR3 DNA: TGTGCCAGCAGTTACTCGCTAGCGGGAAATGAGCAGTTCTTC
CDR3 protein: CASSYSLAGNEQFF

V gene: TRBV15
clone size: .
D gene: TRBD1
J gene: TRBJ1-1
CDR3 DNA: TGTGCCACCAGCAGAGGACCGGGACAGGGAATGTCGGAAGCTTTCTTT
CDR3 protein: CATSRGPGQGMSEAFF

V gene: TRBV7-2
clone size: .
D gene: TRBD2
J gene: TRBJ2-7
CDR3 DNA: TGTGCCAGCAGCTTAGCTTTCAGGACTAGCGGGGGTTCTTACGAGCAGTACTTC
CDR3 protein: CASSLAFRTSGGSYEQYF

V gene: TRBV6-4
clone size: few
D gene: TRBD2
J gene: TRBJ2-1
CDR3 DNA: TGTGCCAGCAGCCCGGGCGGAGTTGGGACTAGCGGGGGACTCAATGAGCAGTTCTTC
CDR3 protein: CASSPGGVGTSGGLNEQFF

V gene: TRBV7-2
clone size: .
D gene: TRBD1
J gene: TRBJ1-5
CDR3 DNA: TGTGCCAGCAGCTTCCAAGCGGACAGGGCCGATCAGCCCCAGCATTTT
CDR3 protein: CASSFQADRADQPQHF

V gene: TRBV7-2
clone size: .
D gene: .
J gene: TRBJ1-4
CDR3 DNA: TGTGCCAGCAGCTTAGCAACAGGGAGTAATGAAAAACTGTTTTTT
CDR3 protein: CASSLATGSNEKLFF

V gene: TRBV5-1
clone size: .
D gene: .
J gene: TRBJ1-2
CDR3 DNA: TGCGCCAGCGGAACCGGGACAACCTATGGCTACACCTTC
CDR3 protein: CASGTGTTYGYTF

V gene: TRBV3-1/TRBV3-2
clone size: once
D gene: TRBD1
J gene: TRBJ1-1
CDR3 DNA: TGTGCCAGCAGCCCGAAGACAGGGTCCACTGAAGCTTTCTTT
CDR3 protein: CASSPKTGSTEAFF

V gene: TRBV18
clone size: few
D gene: TRBD1
J gene: TRBJ1-3
CDR3 DNA: TGTGCCAGCTCAGAGGGGGCGTCTGGAAACACCATATATTTT
CDR3 protein: CASSEGASGNTIYF

V gene: TRBV11-2
clone size: .
D gene: .
J gene: TRBJ2-5
CDR3 DNA: TGTGCCAGCAGGACTGGATCTGCGGGCCAAGAGACCCAGTACTTC
CDR3 protein: CASRTGSAGQETQYF

V gene: TRBV18
clone size: .
D gene: TRBD1
J gene: TRBJ2-1
CDR3 DNA: TGTGCCAGCTCGCCGACAGGGTCTGAGCAGTTCTTC
CDR3 protein: CASSPTGSEQFF

V gene: TRBV24-1
clone size: .
D gene: TRBD1
J gene: TRBJ2-2
CDR3 DNA: TGTGCCACCAGTGATGGGACAGTGAACACCGGGGAGCTGTTTTTT
CDR3 protein: CATSDGTVNTGELFF

V gene: TRBV6-5
clone size: .
D gene: TRBD1
J gene: TRBJ1-2
CDR3 DNA: TGTGCCAGCAGTTACTCGGGACAGAACTATGGCTACACCTTC
CDR3 protein: CASSYSGQNYGYTF

V gene: TRBV12-3/TRBV12-4
clone size: once
D gene: TRBD1
J gene: TRBJ2-5
CDR3 DNA: TGTGCCAGCAGAGGGGGCCAGGAGACCCAGTACTTC
CDR3 protein: CASRGGQETQYF

V gene: TRBV5-1
clone size: .
D gene: .
J gene: TRBJ2-7
CDR3 DNA: TGCGCCAGCAGCTCGGGACTTCTCTCCTACGAGCAGTACTTC
CDR3 protein: CASSSGLLSYEQYF

V gene: TRBV3-1/TRBV3-2
clone size: .
D gene: .
J gene: TRBJ2-1
CDR3 DNA: TGTGCCAGCAGCCAAAACAGATATACAAGTGAGCAGTTCTTC
CDR3 protein: CASSQNRYTSEQFF

V gene: TRBV12-3/TRBV12-4
clone size: .
D gene: .
J gene: TRBJ1-2
CDR3 DNA: TGTGCCACTTACAGGGATGGCTACACCTTC
CDR3 protein: CATYRDGYTF

V gene: TRBV30
clone size: .
D gene: .
J gene: TRBJ1-3
CDR3 DNA: TGTGCCTGGAGGGGACTAACCAACTCTGGAAACACCATATATTTT
CDR3 protein: CAWRGLTNSGNTIYF

V gene: TRBV6-5
clone size: few
D gene: TRBD2
J gene: TRBJ2-7
CDR3 DNA: TGTGCCAGCAGTTGGACTAGCGGGGACTACGAGCAGTACTTC
CDR3 protein: CASSWTSGDYEQYF

V gene: TRBV3-1/TRBV3-2
clone size: .
D gene: TRBD2
J gene: TRBJ2-7
CDR3 DNA: TGTGCCAGCAGCCAAGGTAGGGGGCTAGCGGGGGTATGCTACGAGCAGTACTTC
CDR3 protein: CASSQGRGLAGVCYEQYF